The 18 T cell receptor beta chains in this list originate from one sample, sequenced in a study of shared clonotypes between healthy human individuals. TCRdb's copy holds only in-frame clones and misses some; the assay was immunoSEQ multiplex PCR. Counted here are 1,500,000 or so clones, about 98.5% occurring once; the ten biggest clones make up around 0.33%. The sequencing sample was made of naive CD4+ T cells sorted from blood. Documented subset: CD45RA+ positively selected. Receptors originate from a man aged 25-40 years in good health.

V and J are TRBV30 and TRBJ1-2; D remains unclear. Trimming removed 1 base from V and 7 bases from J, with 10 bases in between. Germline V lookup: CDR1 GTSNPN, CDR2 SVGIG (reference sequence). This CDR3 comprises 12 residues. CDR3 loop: CAWSGGGRGYTF. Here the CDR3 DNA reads TGTGCCTGGAGTGGGGGAGGCCGTGGCTACACCTTC.

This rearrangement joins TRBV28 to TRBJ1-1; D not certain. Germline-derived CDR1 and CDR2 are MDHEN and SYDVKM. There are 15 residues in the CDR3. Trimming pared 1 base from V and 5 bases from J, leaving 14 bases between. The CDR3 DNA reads TGTGCCAGCAGTTTATCCAGTCCGCTCGGGACTGAAGCTTTCTTT. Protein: CASSLSSPLGTEAFF.

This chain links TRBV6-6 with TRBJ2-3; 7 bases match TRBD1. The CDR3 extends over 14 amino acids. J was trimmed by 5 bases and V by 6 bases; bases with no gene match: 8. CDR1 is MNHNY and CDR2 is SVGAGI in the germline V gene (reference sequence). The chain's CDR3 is CASSSPNRGDTQYF. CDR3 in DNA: TGTGCCAGCAGCTCCCCCAACAGGGGAGATACGCAGTATTTT.

This chain's CDR3 is CASSPRVGTESSRFF. The CDR3 DNA sequence: TGTGCCAGTAGTCCTCGGGTGGGGACAGAGTCTTCACGGTTCTTC. The V gene is TRBV19, the J gene TRBJ2-1; 7 bases are shared with TRBD1. With V trimmed by 5 bases and J by 15 bases, 19 bases remained unmatched. There are 15 residues in the CDR3. CDR1 and CDR2 (germline): LNHDA, SQIVND (reference sequence).

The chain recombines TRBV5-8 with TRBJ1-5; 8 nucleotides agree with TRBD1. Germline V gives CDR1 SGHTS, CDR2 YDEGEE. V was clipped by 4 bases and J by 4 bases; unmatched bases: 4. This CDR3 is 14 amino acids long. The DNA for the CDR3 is TGTGCCAGCAGCAATGACAGGGGTAATCAGCCCCAGCATTTT. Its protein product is CASSNDRGNQPQHF.

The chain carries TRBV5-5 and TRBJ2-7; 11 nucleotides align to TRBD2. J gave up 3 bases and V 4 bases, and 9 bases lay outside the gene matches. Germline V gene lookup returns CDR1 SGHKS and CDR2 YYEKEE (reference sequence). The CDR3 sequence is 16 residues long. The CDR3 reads CASSPGMGLADYEQYF. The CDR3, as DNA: TGTGCCAGCAGCCCGGGGATGGGACTAGCGGACTACGAGCAGTACTTC.

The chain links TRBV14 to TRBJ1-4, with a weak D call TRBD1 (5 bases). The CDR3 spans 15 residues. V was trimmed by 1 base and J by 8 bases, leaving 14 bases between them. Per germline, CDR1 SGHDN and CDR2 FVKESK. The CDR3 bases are TGTGCCAGCAGCCAAGCAGGGTGGTACGAGGAAAAACTGTTTTTT. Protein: CASSQAGWYEEKLFF. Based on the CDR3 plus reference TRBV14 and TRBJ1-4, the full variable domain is EAGVTQFPSHSVIEKGQTVTLRCDPISGHDNLYWYRRVMGKEIKFLLHFVKESKQDESGMPNNRFLAERTGGTYSTLKVQPAELEDSGVYFCASSQAGWYEEKLFFGSGTQLSVL.

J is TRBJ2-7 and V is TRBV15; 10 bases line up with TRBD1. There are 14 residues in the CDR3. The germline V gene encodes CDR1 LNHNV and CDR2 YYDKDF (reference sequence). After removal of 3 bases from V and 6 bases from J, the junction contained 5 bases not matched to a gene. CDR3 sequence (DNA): TGTGCCACCAGCAGGGGACAGGGGCTGGGCGAGCAGTACTTC. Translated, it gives CATSRGQGLGEQYF.

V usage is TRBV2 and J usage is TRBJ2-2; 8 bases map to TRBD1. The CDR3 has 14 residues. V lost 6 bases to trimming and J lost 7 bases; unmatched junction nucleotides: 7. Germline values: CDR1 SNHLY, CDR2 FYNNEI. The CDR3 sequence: CASRTGAVIGELFF. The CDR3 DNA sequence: TGTGCCAGCAGGACAGGGGCGGTAATCGGGGAGCTGTTTTTT.

The CDR3 DNA follows: TGTGCCAGCAGCCTCCCGGGACAGCCCCAGCATTTT. Protein product: CASSLPGQPQHF. The chain carries TRBV5-5 and TRBJ1-5; D gene ambiguous. Trimming cost V 4 bases and J 7 bases, with 9 bases left between them. Per germline, CDR1 SGHKS and CDR2 YYEKEE (reference sequence). The CDR3 totals 12 residues.

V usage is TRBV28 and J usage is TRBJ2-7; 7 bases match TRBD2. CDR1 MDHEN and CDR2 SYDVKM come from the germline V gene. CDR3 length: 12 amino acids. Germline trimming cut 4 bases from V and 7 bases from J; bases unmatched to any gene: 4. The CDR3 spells CASSSAGVEQYF. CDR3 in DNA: TGTGCCAGCAGTTCCGCGGGGGTAGAGCAGTACTTC.

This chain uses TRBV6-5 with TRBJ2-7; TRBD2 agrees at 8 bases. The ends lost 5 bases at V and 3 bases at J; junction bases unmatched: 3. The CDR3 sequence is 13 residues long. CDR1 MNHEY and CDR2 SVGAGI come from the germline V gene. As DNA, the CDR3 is TGTGCCAGCAGTCGGACTAGCTACTACGAGCAGTACTTC. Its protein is CASSRTSYYEQYF.

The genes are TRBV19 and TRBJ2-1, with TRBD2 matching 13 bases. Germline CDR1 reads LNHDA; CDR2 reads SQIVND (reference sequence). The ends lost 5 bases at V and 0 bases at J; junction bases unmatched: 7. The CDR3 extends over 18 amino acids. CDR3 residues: CASSLGLAGRSSYNEQFF. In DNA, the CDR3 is TGTGCCAGTAGTTTGGGACTAGCGGGGCGCTCCTCCTACAATGAGCAGTTCTTC. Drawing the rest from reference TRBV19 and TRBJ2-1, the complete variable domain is DGGITQSPKYLFRKEGQNVTLSCEQNLNHDAMYWYRQDPGQGLRLIYYSQIVNDFQKGDIAEGYSVSREKKESFPLTVTSAQKNPTAFYLCASSLGLAGRSSYNEQFFGPGTRLTVL.

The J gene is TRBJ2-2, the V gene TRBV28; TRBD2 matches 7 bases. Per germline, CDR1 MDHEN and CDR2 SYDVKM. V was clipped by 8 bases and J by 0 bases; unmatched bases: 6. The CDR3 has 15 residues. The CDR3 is CASRPAGSNTGELFF. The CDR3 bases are TGTGCCAGCCGCCCAGCGGGGTCGAACACCGGGGAGCTGTTTTTT.

The chain's CDR3 is CASSLSSVSGANVLTF. The CDR3 bases are TGTGCCAGCAGCTTGAGTTCAGTTAGTGGGGCCAACGTCCTGACTTTC. The rearrangement joins TRBV5-4 to TRBJ2-6; D ambiguous. This CDR3 has 16 amino acids. V lost 1 base, J lost 3 bases, and 11 bases lay in between. Germline lookup yields CDR1 SGHNT and CDR2 YYREEE (reference sequence). The full variable domain, completed using reference TRBV5-4 and TRBJ2-6, is ETGVTQSPTHLIKTRGQQVTLRCSSQSGHNTVSWYQQALGQGPQFIFQYYREEENGRGNFPPRFSGLQFPNYSSELNVNALELDDSALYLCASSLSSVSGANVLTFGAGSRLTVL.

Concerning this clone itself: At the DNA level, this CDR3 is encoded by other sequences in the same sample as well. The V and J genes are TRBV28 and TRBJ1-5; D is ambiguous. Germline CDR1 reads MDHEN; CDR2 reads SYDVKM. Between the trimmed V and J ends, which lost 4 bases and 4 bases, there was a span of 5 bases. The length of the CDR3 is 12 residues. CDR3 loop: CASSSGNQPQHF. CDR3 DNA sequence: TGTGCCAGCAGTTCCGGTAATCAGCCCCAGCATTTT. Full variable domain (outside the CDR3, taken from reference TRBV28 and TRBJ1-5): DVKVTQSSRYLVKRTGEKVFLECVQDMDHENMFWYRQDPGLGLRLIYFSYDVKMKEKGDIPEGYSVSREKKERFSLILESASTNQTSMYLCASSSGNQPQHFGDGTRLSIL.

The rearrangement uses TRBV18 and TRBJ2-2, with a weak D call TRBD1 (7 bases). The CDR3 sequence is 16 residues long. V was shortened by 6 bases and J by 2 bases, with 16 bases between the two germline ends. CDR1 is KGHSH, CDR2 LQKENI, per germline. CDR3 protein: CASSIQGGQNTGELFF. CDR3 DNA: TGTGCCAGCTCCATCCAGGGGGGACAAAACACCGGGGAGCTGTTTTTT.

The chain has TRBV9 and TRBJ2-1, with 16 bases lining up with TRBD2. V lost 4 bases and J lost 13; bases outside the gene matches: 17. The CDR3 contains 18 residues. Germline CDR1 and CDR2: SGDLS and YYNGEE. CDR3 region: CASSPHVTGGTSGRVQFF. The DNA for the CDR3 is TGTGCCAGCAGCCCTCATGTGACTGGGGGGACTAGCGGGAGGGTACAGTTCTTC.